Shown below are 18 T cell receptor beta chains from a single sample sequenced in a study of T cells in Graves' hyperthyroidism and ophthalmopathy. Amplification of TCR beta CDR3 regions used RNA as the template. First-round RT-PCR with HTBI primers amplified the TCR CDR3 region. TCRdb re-derived calls from the multiplex PCR reads in MiXCR, one entry per CDR3 protein. The sample lists 800,000 or so distinct CDR3 sequences, over 35% seen once, with approximately 8.7% in the top ten. What was sequenced was blood. These receptors were obtained from a man aged 18 to 35 with Graves' hyperthyroidism.

With respect to this clonotype: This may be a read error: a much more frequent sequence differs by one nucleotide. The J gene is TRBJ2-7, the V gene TRBV7-9; TRBD2 agrees at 7 bases. The CDR3 contains 12 residues. The V gene end was trimmed by 6 bases and the J gene end by 12 bases; junction bases not matched to a gene: 11. Per the germline V gene, CDR1 is SEHNR and CDR2 is FQNEAQ (reference sequence). Here the CDR3 reads CASSPLGAGRYF. CDR3 nucleotides: TGTGCCAGCAGTCCCCTAGGAGCGGGGCGGTACTTC.

This clonotype was found a few times. The gene calls are TRBV5-1 and TRBJ1-1; D possibly corresponds to TRBD1 (5 bases). This CDR3 region has 13 residues. V shed 4 bases and J shed 2 bases, with 9 bases lying between them. The germline V gene encodes CDR1 SGHRS and CDR2 YFSETQ. This chain's CDR3 is CASSKGDNTEAFF. CDR3 bases: TGCGCCAGCAGCAAAGGGGACAACACTGAAGCTTTCTTT.

The chain links TRBV25-1 to TRBJ2-2; no clear D. Trimming pared 4 bases from V and 5 bases from J, leaving 11 bases between. Germline V gene lookup returns CDR1 MGHDK and CDR2 SYGVNS. This CDR3 comprises 14 residues. The CDR3 reads CASSARPQTGELFF. The CDR3 DNA is TGTGCCAGCAGTGCTAGACCGCAGACCGGGGAGCTGTTTTTT. Drawing the rest from reference TRBV25-1 and TRBJ2-2, the complete variable domain is EADIYQTPRYLVIGTGKKITLECSQTMGHDKMYWYQQDPGMELHLIHYSYGVNSTEKGDLSSESTVSRIRTEHFPLTLESARPSHTSQYLCASSARPQTGELFFGEGSRLTVL.

This clonotype was counted ten times or more. V and J are TRBV10-3 and TRBJ1-1; D is uncertain. The length of the CDR3 is 13 residues. Trimming took off 10 bases at V and 4 bases at J, with 16 bases between the two ends. Germline CDR1 reads ENHRY; CDR2 reads SYGVKD. The CDR3 protein is CATLDSVGTEAFF. CDR3 DNA sequence: TGTGCCACATTGGACTCTGTAGGCACTGAAGCTTTCTTT.

The chain couples TRBV28 to TRBJ2-7; D unresolved. Germline lookup yields CDR1 MDHEN and CDR2 SYDVKM. The ends were cut back, 3 bases at V and 3 bases at J, with 12 bases in the middle. This CDR3 is built from 14 residues. CDR3 bases: TGTGCCAGCAGTTTTAACGGCTTACACTACGAGCAGTACTTC. The encoded protein is CASSFNGLHYEQYF.

This chain links TRBV4-1 with TRBJ2-7; D gene ambiguous. Germline CDR1 reads MGHRA; CDR2 reads YSYEKL. Trimming shortened V by 0 bases and J by 4 bases, and 7 bases separated the two germline ends. The CDR3 loop spans 13 amino acids. CDR3 amino acids: CASSQDPIYEQYF. The CDR3 coding sequence is TGCGCCAGCAGCCAAGATCCGATATACGAGCAGTACTTC.

Only a few counts were recorded for this clonotype. The chain combines TRBV4-1 with TRBJ2-5; no reliable D call. CDR1 MGHRA and CDR2 YSYEKL come from the germline V gene. The CDR3 spans 13 residues. Deletions cut 7 bases from V and 2 bases from J, with 11 bases between. CDR3 in amino acids: CASTQVGQETQYF. In nucleotides, the CDR3 is TGCGCCAGCACCCAGGTTGGGCAAGAGACCCAGTACTTC.

This clonotype was recorded a few times. The CDR3 nucleotides are TGTGCCAGCAGCTTAATAACAGCCGTCTATGGGGCCAACGTCCTGACTTTC. Protein: CASSLITAVYGANVLTF. The chain links TRBV7-2 to TRBJ2-6; D is undetermined. This CDR3 is 17 amino acids long. The germline CDR1 and CDR2 sequences are SGHTA and FQGNSA. Trimming took 2 bases from V and 3 from J, leaving 14 bases between them.

The chain joins TRBV7-3 to TRBJ1-1; the D gene is possibly TRBD1 (5 bases). Germline CDR1 is SGHTA and CDR2 is FQGTGA. V lost 3 bases and J 4 bases, leaving 12 bases between the germline ends. This CDR3 is built from 14 residues. The CDR3 is CASSLDGGSTEAFF. The DNA of the CDR3 is TGTGCCAGCAGCTTGGATGGGGGAAGCACTGAAGCTTTCTTT. Complete variable domain (other parts from reference TRBV7-3 and TRBJ1-1): GAGVSQTPSNKVTEKGKYVELRCDPISGHTALYWYRQSLGQGPEFLIYFQGTGAADDSGLPNDRFFAVRPEGSVSTLKIQRTERGDSAVYLCASSLDGGSTEAFFGQGTRLTVV.

The chain joins TRBV25-1 to TRBJ2-5; 10 bases match TRBD1. Germline V gene data show CDR1 as MGHDK and CDR2 as SYGVNS. V shed 8 bases, J shed 7 bases, and the junction held 7 bases outside the gene matches. CDR3 length: 13 amino acids. The CDR3 region has the DNA TGTGCCAGCTCCGACAGGGGGCATGGGACCCAGTACTTC. Its translation is CASSDRGHGTQYF.

The chain recombines TRBV7-6 with TRBJ1-1, with D unresolved. The CDR3 runs to 11 residues. Germline lookup yields CDR1 SGHVS and CDR2 FNYEAQ. This CDR3 reads CARVMNTEAFF. The CDR3 nucleotides read TGTGCTAGGGTCATGAACACTGAAGCTTTCTTT.

This clonotype occurred a few times. V gene TRBV10-3 combines with J gene TRBJ1-5, with 7 bases matching TRBD1. Unmatched junction bases numbered 3, after V lost 10 bases and J lost 3 bases. The CDR3 loop spans 12 amino acids. Germline V gene data show CDR1 as ENHRY and CDR2 as SYGVKD. CDR3 DNA sequence: TGTGCCACCGGGACAGACAATCAGCCCCAGCATTTT. Protein: CATGTDNQPQHF.

There are many counts of this clonotype. The V gene is TRBV10-1, the J gene TRBJ1-5; D ambiguous. This CDR3 has 10 residues. Trimming stripped 6 bases from V and 10 bases from J, with 7 bases between. Germline assignment: CDR1 WNHNN and CDR2 SYGVQD (reference sequence). Here the CDR3 reads CASSPSPQHF. As DNA, the CDR3 is TGCGCCAGCAGCCCCAGCCCCCAGCATTTT.

The table lists this clonotype with many counts. The chain joins TRBV7-9 to TRBJ1-3; D is possibly TRBD1 (5 bases). Deletions cut 1 base from V and 0 bases from J, with 7 bases between. Germline loops: CDR1 SEHNR, CDR2 FQNEAQ (reference sequence). The CDR3 has 15 amino acids. As DNA, the CDR3 is TGTGCCAGCAGCTTAGTGGGGGGCTCTGGAAACACCATATATTTT. Its translation is CASSLVGGSGNTIYF.

Notes on this clonotype: It may be a read error: a sequence one base away is much more abundant. The V gene is TRBV11-1, the J gene TRBJ1-2; TRBD1 might be the D (5 bases). The CDR3 consists of 15 residues. The germline V gene has CDR1 SGHAT and CDR2 FQDESV (reference sequence). CDR3 DNA sequence: TGTGCCCGCAGCGCGGCCGGGACGGGCAACTATGGCTACACCTTC. It is translated as CARSAAGTGNYGYTF.

The chain employs TRBV10-3 and TRBJ1-5, with D unresolved. This CDR3 region has 14 residues. Trimming stripped 2 bases from V and 4 bases from J, with 9 bases between. Germline loops: CDR1 ENHRY, CDR2 SYGVKD. For the CDR3, the DNA is TGTGCCATCAGTGAGAGGGCTTATAATCAGCCCCAGCATTTT. This gives the protein CAISERAYNQPQHF.

The chain recombines TRBV30 with TRBJ2-2; D uncertain. The CDR3 runs to 12 residues. V was pared by 0 bases and J by 7 bases, with 6 bases between. Germline V gives CDR1 GTSNPN, CDR2 SVGIG (reference sequence). In DNA, the CDR3 is TGTGCCTGGAGTGTGGGCGGCGGGGAGCTGTTTTTT. Encoded protein: CAWSVGGGELFF.

This clonotype was counted at least ten times. CDR3 sequence: CASSRIYGQPQHF. The CDR3 bases are TGTGCCAGCAGTCGAATTTACGGTCAGCCCCAGCATTTT. The chain carries TRBV2 and TRBJ1-5; D is unclear. The CDR3 runs 13 residues. V was cut by 5 bases and J by 6 bases, with 11 bases left in between. Per germline, CDR1 SNHLY and CDR2 FYNNEI.